These 26 T cell receptor beta chains came from one sample sequenced in a study of blood T cells in healthy people across ages. Using a J-beta primer mix together with a sample-barcoded 5' primer, a second PCR was run for about 7 to 12 cycles. TCRdb re-called the 5' RACE reads through MiXCR, storing one row per CDR3 protein. The repertoire holds about 780,000 distinct CDR3 sequences, around half seen once, with 15% to 20% in the top ten. The sequenced sample was blood. The source is an elderly man in good health.

This sequence joins TRBV20-1 and TRBJ2-7; 11 bases map to TRBD2. Germline CDR1 DFQATT, CDR2 SNEGSKA (reference sequence). CDR3 length equals 13 residues. Trimming cost V 2 bases and J 6 bases; bases outside gene matches: 3. The CDR3 protein is CSARLAGGTEQYF. In nucleotides, the CDR3 is TGCAGTGCTAGACTAGCGGGAGGCACCGAGCAGTACTTC.

This clonotype has a count of ten or more. V gene TRBV25-1 combines with J gene TRBJ1-1, with D possibly matching TRBD1 (6 bases). With 8 bases removed from V and 11 bases from J, the gap between germline ends came to 21 bases. Germline values: CDR1 MGHDK, CDR2 SYGVNS. The CDR3 runs to 13 residues. CDR3 residues: CASARQGTTSAFF. Written as DNA, the CDR3 is TGTGCCAGCGCCAGGCAGGGGACCACGTCGGCTTTCTTT. Together with reference TRBV25-1 and TRBJ1-1, the CDR3 gives the full variable domain: EADIYQTPRYLVIGTGKKITLECSQTMGHDKMYWYQQDPGMELHLIHYSYGVNSTEKGDLSSESTVSRIRTEHFPLTLESARPSHTSQYLCASARQGTTSAFFGQGTRLTVV.

This clonotype was observed at least ten times. The J gene is TRBJ1-1, the V gene TRBV29-1; a possible D gene is TRBD1 (5 bases). The germline V gene encodes CDR1 SQVTM and CDR2 ANQGSEA. This CDR3 is 12 amino acids long. Trimming took 0 bases from V and 7 from J, leaving 9 bases between them. This CDR3 is CSVEELQDEAFF. CDR3 nucleotides: TGCAGCGTTGAAGAATTACAGGATGAAGCTTTCTTT.

This sequence joins TRBV3-1 and TRBJ2-3, with D possibly being TRBD1 (5 bases). Deletions cut 0 bases from V and 3 bases from J, with 19 bases between. The germline V gene encodes CDR1 LGHDT and CDR2 YNNKEL (reference sequence). This CDR3 is 18 amino acids long. The DNA for the CDR3 is TGTGCCAGCAGCCAAGAGTCTCGACAGACATTCAGGACAGATACGCAGTATTTT. Protein: CASSQESRQTFRTDTQYF.

This clonotype has at least ten counts. The J gene is TRBJ2-5, the V gene TRBV7-2, with TRBD2 identical over 12 bases. The CDR3 sequence is 16 residues long. Germline loops: CDR1 SGHTA, CDR2 FQGNSA. Losses at the gene ends were 5 bases for V and 4 bases for J; bases not matched to a gene: 8. CDR3 nucleotide sequence: TGTGCCAGCAGCCGCACGCAGACTAGCGGGAGAGAGACCCAGTACTTC. It is translated as CASSRTQTSGRETQYF.

This clonotype was seen only once. DNA of the CDR3: TGTGCCAGCAGTTCGCTCCGGCCCGGCAATGAGCAGTTCTTC. Translating gives CASSSLRPGNEQFF. The chain is built from TRBV6-5 and TRBJ2-1; D is unclear. The germline V gene has CDR1 MNHEY and CDR2 SVGAGI. The CDR3 has 14 residues. The V end was cut by 4 bases, the J end by 6 bases, with 13 bases between.

This clonotype was seen repeatedly, ten times or more. The J gene is TRBJ2-7, the V gene TRBV29-1, with D uncertain. CDR3 length: 12 amino acids. V lost 6 bases, J lost 2 bases, and 11 bases lay in between. Looked up from germline, CDR1 is SQVTM and CDR2 is ANQGSEA. The DNA for the CDR3 is TGCAGCGTGACGGACGGAGCCTACGAGCAGTACTTC. This encodes CSVTDGAYEQYF.

The chain combines TRBV12-3 or TRBV12-4 with TRBJ1-1; TRBD1 matches at 8 bases. Trimming cost V 2 bases and J 4 bases; bases outside gene matches: 0. CDR3 size: 13 residues. The CDR3 nucleotides are TGTGCCAGCAGTTTACAGGGGGCCACTGAAGCTTTCTTT. It yields the protein CASSLQGATEAFF.

The rearrangement joins TRBV12-3 or TRBV12-4 to TRBJ2-3; D unclear. CDR3 length equals 15 residues. With 6 bases removed from V and 2 bases from J, the gap between germline ends came to 15 bases. The CDR3 nucleotides read TGTGCCAGCAGCCCTGAGTCAGCAGTCACAGATACGCAGTATTTT. It codes for CASSPESAVTDTQYF.

The gene calls are TRBV12-3 or TRBV12-4 and TRBJ1-4; tentatively, D is TRBD1 (6 bases). CDR3 length: 14 amino acids. With 5 bases removed from V and 7 bases from J, the gap between germline ends came to 14 bases. This chain's CDR3 is CASSKGGAGEKLFF. The CDR3 DNA reads as TGTGCCAGCAGTAAGGGGGGCGCGGGTGAAAAACTGTTTTTT.

The genes are TRBV10-3 and TRBJ2-7; 8 bases match TRBD2. Germline V gene data show CDR1 as ENHRY and CDR2 as SYGVKD. V shed 0 bases and J 4 bases; nucleotides not matched to a gene: 11. The CDR3 spans 17 residues. The CDR3 region has the DNA TGTGCCATCAGTGAGTCGCAAGCAATAGCGGGATTTTACGAGCAGTACTTC. Translating it yields CAISESQAIAGFYEQYF.

The genes are TRBV28 and TRBJ2-7, with D possibly being TRBD1 (6 bases). V dropped 7 bases and J dropped 2 bases, with 15 bases sitting between them. The CDR3 extends over 14 amino acids. The germline V gene has CDR1 MDHEN and CDR2 SYDVKM. The CDR3 coding sequence is TGTGCCAGCACACCCTGGGACACTCCCTACGAGCAGTACTTC. Amino acids: CASTPWDTPYEQYF.

The rearrangement uses TRBV12-3 or TRBV12-4 and TRBJ1-2, with D possibly TRBD1 on 6 matching bases. V was clipped by 5 bases and J by 7 bases, with 14 bases between them. The CDR3 is made up of 13 amino acids. CDR3 DNA sequence: TGTGCCAGCAGTGACGGACAGTACGGTGGCTACACCTTC. This sequence encodes CASSDGQYGGYTF.

With regard to this clonotype: A read error is possible here, since a much larger clone lies one base away. This chain connects TRBV11-3 to TRBJ2-1, with no clear D. V was pared by 5 bases and J by 8 bases, with 16 bases between. This CDR3 region has 14 residues. From germline, CDR1 is SGHNT and CDR2 YENEEA. The CDR3 nucleotides are TGTGCCAGCAGCCCGGGCCAGCAGTACGATGAGCAGTTCTTC. It codes for CASSPGQQYDEQFF.

The DNA for the CDR3 is TGCGCCAGCCGAGATAGCGGGATCCTCCAAGAGACCCAGTACTTC. This sequence encodes CASRDSGILQETQYF. This rearrangement joins TRBV5-1 to TRBJ2-5, with 8 nucleotides matching TRBD2. The CDR3 totals 15 residues. The germline CDR1 and CDR2 sequences are SGHRS and YFSETQ. With V trimmed by 7 bases and J by 1 base, 9 bases remained unmatched. Together with reference TRBV5-1 and TRBJ2-5, the CDR3 gives the full variable domain: KAGVTQTPRYLIKTRGQQVTLSCSPISGHRSVSWYQQTPGQGLQFLFEYFSETQRNKGNFPGRFSGRQFSNSRSEMNVSTLELGDSALYLCASRDSGILQETQYFGPGTRLLVL.

The chain uses TRBV28 and TRBJ2-7; the D gene is possibly TRBD2 (6 bases). Trimming pared 7 bases from V and 7 bases from J, leaving 20 bases between. This CDR3 comprises 14 residues. Germline-derived CDR1 and CDR2 are MDHEN and SYDVKM. The CDR3 DNA follows: TGTGCCAGCACCCCGGGGACTTCTTACAATGAGCAGTACTTC. Its protein is CASTPGTSYNEQYF. Combining the CDR3 with reference TRBV28 and TRBJ2-7 gives the whole variable domain DVKVTQSSRYLVKRTGEKVFLECVQDMDHENMFWYRQDPGLGLRLIYFSYDVKMKEKGDIPEGYSVSREKKERFSLILESASTNQTSMYLCASTPGTSYNEQYFGPGTRLTVT.

The chain recombines TRBV6-5 with TRBJ2-7, with a possible D match to TRBD1 (5 bases). The V and J ends lost 6 bases and 2 bases respectively, with 17 bases between them. This CDR3 contains 15 residues. CDR1 MNHEY and CDR2 SVGAGI come from the germline V gene. In DNA, the CDR3 is TGTGCCAGCAGCCGCGCGGCAGGGCGGACCTACGAGCAGTACTTC. Amino acids: CASSRAAGRTYEQYF.

This clonotype was seen repeatedly, ten times or more. The rearrangement joins TRBV29-1 to TRBJ1-2; D is unresolved. The CDR3 contains 11 residues. The germline V gene has CDR1 SQVTM and CDR2 ANQGSEA. V was pared by 2 bases and J by 7 bases, with 8 bases between. The CDR3 spells CSVELGRGYTF. The DNA for the CDR3 is TGCAGCGTTGAACTGGGTCGTGGCTACACCTTC. The complete variable domain, with remaining parts taken from reference TRBV29-1 and TRBJ1-2, reads SAVISQKPSRDICQRGTSLTIQCQVDSQVTMMFWYRQQPGQSLTLIATANQGSEATYESGFVIDKFPISRPNLTFSTLTVSNMSPEDSSIYLCSVELGRGYTFGSGTRLTVV.

The chain links TRBV21-1 to TRBJ2-5; TRBD2 was called by the table and not checked on the DNA. TRBV21-1 is given as a pseudogene. CDR3 length: 16 residues. The CDR3 region has the DNA TGTGCCAGCAGCAGGACTAGCGGGATTGCCCAAGAGACCCAGTACTTC. It yields the protein CASSRTSGIAQETQYF.

The count of this clonotype is one. V is TRBV9 and J is TRBJ2-5; 7 positions agree with TRBD1. The length of the CDR3 is 15 residues. CDR1 SGDLS and CDR2 YYNGEE come from the germline V gene. The V gene end was trimmed by 0 bases and the J gene end by 5 bases; junction bases not matched to a gene: 7. The DNA for the CDR3 is TGTGCCAGCAGCGTAGCAGGGGGATTTTTGGAGACCCAGTACTTC. Its translation is CASSVAGGFLETQYF.

The chain combines TRBV2 with TRBJ1-4; D may be TRBD1 (5 bases). V was shortened by 6 bases and J by 8 bases, with 22 bases between the two germline ends. Per germline, CDR1 SNHLY and CDR2 FYNNEI. This CDR3 has 16 residues. The chain's CDR3 is CASSPSRTGRNEKLFF. As DNA, the CDR3 is TGTGCCAGCAGCCCTTCACGGACGGGACGAAACGAAAAACTGTTTTTT.

This clonotype was seen more than once but under ten times. V is TRBV6-1 and J is TRBJ2-3, with D possibly TRBD2 on 6 matching bases. Per the germline V gene, CDR1 is MNHNS and CDR2 is SASEGT. Trimming took off 7 bases at V and 0 bases at J, with 11 bases between the two ends. This CDR3 comprises 14 residues. In DNA form, the CDR3 reads TGTGCCAGCAATACCGGGACTAGCACAGATACGCAGTATTTT. This translates into CASNTGTSTDTQYF.

J is TRBJ2-7 and V is TRBV30; D call uncertain. From germline, CDR1 is GTSNPN and CDR2 SVGIG (reference sequence). CDR3 length: 13 amino acids. Trimming left V 3 bases short and J 2 bases short, with 11 bases between. DNA for the CDR3: TGTGCCTGGAGCTTTGGGTCTCCCTACGAGCAGTACTTC. It codes for CAWSFGSPYEQYF. Complete variable domain (other parts from reference TRBV30 and TRBJ2-7): SQTIHQWPATLVQPVGSPLSLECTVEGTSNPNLYWYRQAAGRGLQLLFYSVGIGQISSEVPQNLSASRPQDRQFILSSKKLLLSDSGFYLCAWSFGSPYEQYFGPGTRLTVT.

This clonotype was counted many times. The chain is built from TRBV4-2 and TRBJ2-1; TRBD1 is a possible D gene (6 bases). Germline CDR1 is LGHNA and CDR2 is YNFKEQ. The CDR3 is made up of 16 amino acids. V was trimmed by 0 bases and J by 2 bases, leaving 11 bases between them. The CDR3 loop reads CASSQDRAGAYNEQFF. CDR3 DNA sequence: TGTGCCAGCAGCCAAGATCGTGCAGGGGCCTACAATGAGCAGTTCTTC.

The V gene is TRBV4-2, the J gene TRBJ2-7; D may be TRBD2 (6 bases). From germline, CDR1 is LGHNA and CDR2 YNFKEQ. V was trimmed by 0 bases and J by 4 bases, leaving 13 bases between them. The CDR3 consists of 15 residues. CDR3 residues: CASSQDGGSGYEQYF. The CDR3 DNA follows: TGTGCCAGCAGCCAAGATGGAGGGAGTGGGTACGAGCAGTACTTC.

The chain is built from TRBV4-3 and TRBJ2-4; 9 bases line up with TRBD1. Germline trimming cut 1 base from V and 4 bases from J; bases unmatched to any gene: 5. This CDR3 has 16 amino acids. The germline V gene encodes CDR1 LGHNA and CDR2 YSLEER. The CDR3 here is CASSQVPGTGKNIQYF. The CDR3 DNA reads TGCGCCAGCAGCCAAGTTCCCGGGACAGGGAAAAACATTCAGTACTTC.